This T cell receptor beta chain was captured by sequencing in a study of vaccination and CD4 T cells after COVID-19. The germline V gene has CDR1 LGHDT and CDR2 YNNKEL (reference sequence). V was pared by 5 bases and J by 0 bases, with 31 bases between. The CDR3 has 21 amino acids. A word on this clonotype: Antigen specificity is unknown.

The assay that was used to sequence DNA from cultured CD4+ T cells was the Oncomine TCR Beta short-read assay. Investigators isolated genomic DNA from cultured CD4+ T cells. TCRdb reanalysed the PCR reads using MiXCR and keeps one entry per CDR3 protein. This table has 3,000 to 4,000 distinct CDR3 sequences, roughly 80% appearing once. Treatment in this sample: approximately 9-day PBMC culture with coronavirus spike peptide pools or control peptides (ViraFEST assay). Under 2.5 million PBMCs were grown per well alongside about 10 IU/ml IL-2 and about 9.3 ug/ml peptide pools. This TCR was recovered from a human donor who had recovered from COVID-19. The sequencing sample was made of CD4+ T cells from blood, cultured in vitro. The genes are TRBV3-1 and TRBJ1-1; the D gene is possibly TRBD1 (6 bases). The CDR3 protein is CASSGGGIGGGWNPMNTEAFF. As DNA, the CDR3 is TGTGCCAGCAGCGGGGGGGGCATCGGGGGTGGATGGAATCCCATGAACACTGAAGCTTTCTTT.